These 20 T cell receptor beta chains came from one sample sequenced in a study of PD-1 blockade in classical Hodgkin lymphoma. Stated time point: cycle 4 day 1 (C4D1), after less than 7 weeks of nivolumab. Each patient's relapse followed autologous stem cell transplantation, and brentuximab vedotin exposure varied. Only in-frame clones appear in the TCRdb table, and some are missing; sequencing was by immunoSEQ multiplex PCR. The table shows about 9,700 clones, with about 82% occurring only once. Here the sequenced sample was peripheral blood mononuclear cells (PBMCs), taken before the fourth cycle of nivolumab. These receptor sequences come from a human donor with classical Hodgkin lymphoma.

V usage is TRBV4-1 and J usage is TRBJ2-3; 12 bases match TRBD2. The germline V gene has CDR1 MGHRA and CDR2 YSYEKL. The CDR3 runs to 16 residues. J lost 4 bases, V lost 4 bases, and 6 bases had no gene match. The chain's CDR3 is CASSPGTSGLADTQYF. The CDR3, as DNA: TGCGCCAGCAGCCCGGGGACTAGCGGGTTGGCAGATACGCAGTATTTT.

The CDR3 coding sequence is TGTGCCAGCAGCAATGGACAGTTAGGTTACGAGCAGTACTTC. It codes for CASSNGQLGYEQYF. This rearrangement joins TRBV6-6 to TRBJ2-7; a possible D gene is TRBD1 (6 bases). The ends were cut back, 6 bases at V and 4 bases at J, with 16 bases in the middle. In germline, CDR1 is MNHNY, CDR2 SVGAGI (reference sequence). CDR3 size: 14 residues.

Remarks on this clone: Relative to the germline gene, one junction end is altered; a read error may explain this. The chain carries TRBV7-9 and TRBJ2-2, with 7 bases fitting TRBD2. This CDR3 has 15 residues. CDR1 and CDR2 (germline): SEHNR, FQNEAQ (reference sequence). DNA for the CDR3: TGTGCCAGCAGCTTGGGGAGGGAAAGACACCGGGGAGCTGTTTTT. Its translation: CASSLGRERHRGAVF.

The chain combines TRBV7-5 with TRBJ1-1. TRBV7-5 is noted as a pseudogene. The CDR3 length is 12 residues. DNA for the CDR3: TGTGCCGGTCTACGAGGTAACACTGAAGCTTTCTTT. It is translated as CAGLRGNTEAFF.

This chain connects TRBV4-1 to TRBJ2-5; D possibly matches TRBD1 or TRBD2 (6 bases each). Germline values: CDR1 MGHRA, CDR2 YSYEKL. Trimming removed 1 base from V and 5 bases from J, with 14 bases in between. CDR3 size: 15 residues. Written as DNA, the CDR3 is TGCGCCAGCAGCCAAGGAGCCGGGGGCCGCGAGACCCAGTACTTC. Its translation: CASSQGAGGRETQYF.

The chain carries TRBV19 and TRBJ1-5; possibly TRBD1 for D (5 bases). The germline V gene encodes CDR1 LNHDA and CDR2 SQIVND (reference sequence). The CDR3 contains 16 residues. Trimming pared 7 bases from V and 7 bases from J, leaving 23 bases between. This CDR3 is CASITDTSGSGQPQHF. The CDR3 DNA follows: TGTGCCAGTATCACGGACACGTCGGGAAGTGGGCAGCCCCAGCATTTT.

The chain combines TRBV5-1 with TRBJ2-1, with 14 bases that match TRBD2. Germline trimming cut 5 bases from V and 4 bases from J; bases unmatched to any gene: 8. The CDR3 extends over 17 amino acids. The V gene's germline CDR1 is SGHRS and CDR2 YFSETQ. The CDR3 DNA is TGCGCCAGCAGGGGGACTAGCGGGGGCGCAGCTTACAATGAGCAGTTCTTC. This encodes CASRGTSGGAAYNEQFF.

CDR3 coding DNA: TGTGCCAGCAAAGGCGGGAGGGCCCCGTTCTTC. Translation: CASKGGRAPFF. V is TRBV2 and J is TRBJ2-1, with 9 bases fitting TRBD2. CDR3 length: 11 residues. With V trimmed by 7 bases and J by 15 bases, 7 bases remained unmatched. CDR1 is SNHLY, CDR2 FYNNEI, per germline.

This clone was counted once. This rearrangement joins TRBV19 to TRBJ2-2; no firm D call. The CDR3 is 14 residues long. V lost 8 bases, J lost 0 bases, and 10 bases lay in between. Germline V gene lookup returns CDR1 LNHDA and CDR2 SQIVND (reference sequence). In nucleotides, the CDR3 is TGTGCCAGTGGGAACAACGCGAACACCGGGGAGCTGTTTTTT. Amino acid sequence: CASGNNANTGELFF.

This clone was detected only once. The rearrangement links TRBV4-1 to TRBJ1-2, with D perhaps TRBD1 (5 bases). Trimming pared 0 bases from V and 0 bases from J, leaving 17 bases between. The CDR3 totals 18 residues. Per germline, CDR1 MGHRA and CDR2 YSYEKL. The CDR3 loop reads CASSQDGAGIGSNYGYTF. In DNA form, the CDR3 reads TGCGCCAGCAGCCAAGATGGGGCAGGGATTGGGTCTAACTATGGCTACACCTTC.

The chain links TRBV6-1 to TRBJ1-2; D uncertain. The ends were cut back, 0 bases at V and 4 bases at J, with 15 bases in the middle. Germline V gene sequence: CDR1 MNHNS, CDR2 SASEGT. This CDR3 has 16 residues. The CDR3 region is CASSEALSAASYGYTF. The CDR3 region has the DNA TGTGCCAGCAGTGAAGCGCTTTCGGCAGCTAGCTATGGCTACACCTTC.

J is TRBJ2-1 and V is TRBV28, with 8 nucleotides matching TRBD2. J gave up 7 bases and V 6 bases, and 11 bases lay outside the gene matches. The CDR3 is 15 amino acids. From germline, CDR1 is MDHEN and CDR2 SYDVKM. In DNA, the CDR3 is TGTGCCAGCAGGTTGTGGCGGGAGGCCCTAAATGAGCAGTTCTTC. It yields the protein CASRLWREALNEQFF.

In DNA, the CDR3 is TGTGCCAGCTCACCAGGGGATACCGGGGAGCTGTTTTTT. This codes for CASSPGDTGELFF. The chain couples TRBV18 to TRBJ2-2; no reliable D call. V shed 2 bases and J shed 5 bases, with 6 bases lying between them. The CDR3 has 13 residues. Germline CDR1 KGHSH, CDR2 LQKENI.

The sample holds a few counts of this clone. The gene calls are TRBV19 and TRBJ2-4; 15 nucleotides agree with TRBD2. The J segment lost 7 bases and the V segment lost 3 bases, leaving 10 bases of the junction unmatched. Germline V gene sequence: CDR1 LNHDA, CDR2 SQIVND (reference sequence). This CDR3 spans 18 amino acids. CDR3 in amino acids: CASSIRTWTSGRDNIQYF. CDR3 nucleotides: TGTGCCAGTAGTATCCGAACTTGGACTAGCGGGAGGGACAACATTCAGTACTTC. The full variable domain, completed using reference TRBV19 and TRBJ2-4, is DGGITQSPKYLFRKEGQNVTLSCEQNLNHDAMYWYRQDPGQGLRLIYYSQIVNDFQKGDIAEGYSVSREKKESFPLTVTSAQKNPTAFYLCASSIRTWTSGRDNIQYFGAGTRLSVL.

The rearrangement links TRBV27 to TRBJ2-7; TRBD2 matches at 10 bases. CDR1 is MNHEY and CDR2 is SMNVEV in the germline V gene (reference sequence). The CDR3 sequence is 15 residues long. V lost 3 bases to trimming and J lost 2 bases; unmatched junction nucleotides: 4. CDR3 sequence (DNA): TGTGCCAGCAGTTTGGCCAGCGGGAGGGCCTACGAGCAGTACTTC. This sequence encodes CASSLASGRAYEQYF.

The chain has TRBV7-3 and TRBJ2-1, with TRBD1 matching over 7 bases. The CDR3 loop spans 21 amino acids. V lost 5 bases and J lost 0; bases outside the gene matches: 22. Germline V lookup: CDR1 SGHTA, CDR2 FQGTGA. The CDR3 region has the DNA TGTGCCAGCAGCCCAATCAGGACAGGTACTTCGTCGGCCAGCTCCTACAATGAGCAGTTCTTC. The encoded protein is CASSPIRTGTSSASSYNEQFF.

The chain's CDR3 is CASSPTHGSGANVLTF. The CDR3 DNA follows: TGCGCCAGCAGCCCCACCCATGGTTCTGGGGCCAACGTCCTGACTTTC. This chain joins TRBV5-1 and TRBJ2-6; D not certain. CDR1 and CDR2 from the germline V gene are SGHRS and YFSETQ. CDR3 size: 16 residues. Trimming cost V 4 bases and J 1 base, with 12 bases left between them.

The rearrangement links TRBV9 to TRBJ1-4; possibly TRBD1 for D (5 bases). Deletions cut 4 bases from V and 5 bases from J, with 18 bases between. Germline CDR1 reads SGDLS; CDR2 reads YYNGEE. This CDR3 region has 16 residues. CDR3 region: CASSLSPDRANEKLFF. DNA of the CDR3: TGTGCCAGCAGCCTCTCCCCAGACAGAGCAAATGAAAAACTGTTTTTT. Combining the CDR3 with reference TRBV9 and TRBJ1-4 gives the whole variable domain DSGVTQTPKHLITATGQRVTLRCSPRSGDLSVYWYQQSLDQGLQFLIQYYNGEERAKGNILERFSAQQFPDLHSELNLSSLELGDSALYFCASSLSPDRANEKLFFGSGTQLSVL.

The chain couples TRBV7-9 to TRBJ1-2, with D tentatively TRBD1 (5 bases). The CDR3 extends over 13 amino acids. Germline lookup yields CDR1 SEHNR and CDR2 FQNEAQ (reference sequence). The DNA of the CDR3 is TGTTTATCGTCTCTTACTGCAGGGCCCGGCTACACCTTC. This encodes CLSSLTAGPGYTF.

This clone is a singleton in its sample. The chain is built from TRBV4-2 and TRBJ1-2; D might be TRBD1 (5 bases). CDR3 length equals 13 residues. From germline, CDR1 is LGHNA and CDR2 YNFKEQ. Trimming shortened V by 5 bases and J by 4 bases, and 11 bases separated the two germline ends. The CDR3 here is CASSGGKTYGYTF. CDR3 in DNA: TGTGCCAGCAGCGGGGGAAAGACCTATGGCTACACCTTC.